The 32 T cell receptor beta chains below were found in one sample sequenced in a study of blood T cell repertoires in COVID-19 (dated by TCRdb to 2020 to 2021). The library was generated by the immunoSEQ multiplex PCR assay. TCRdb re-hosts the immuneACCESS table, in-frame sequences only. Its copies lack some clones; in the studies checked, an unresolved V gene accounts for under half of them, and the cause for the rest is not known. This sample has approximately 150,000 clones in its table, and around 84% of those were observed once. Roughly 7.9% of the sample is taken by the ten largest. Sequencing was done on a sample of peripheral blood. The receptors stem from a woman between 45 and 60 years old in a cohort sampled during active or convalescent COVID-19.

The rearrangement uses TRBV3-1 (or the pseudogene TRBV3-2) and TRBJ2-3, with a possible D match to TRBD2 (5 bases). Germline CDR1 LGHDT, CDR2 YNNKEL (reference sequence). This CDR3 contains 16 residues. V was pared by 0 bases and J by 3 bases, with 13 bases between. The CDR3 nucleotides read TGTGCCAGCAGCCAAGATATAGCGACGGAGACAGATACGCAGTATTTT. It codes for CASSQDIATETDTQYF.

V usage is TRBV6-6 and J usage is TRBJ1-6; 9 bases fit TRBD1. The CDR3 totals 15 residues. Germline-derived CDR1 and CDR2 are MNHNY and SVGAGI (reference sequence). Trimming removed 5 bases from V and 6 bases from J; junction bases left unmatched: 5. CDR3 in DNA: TGTGCCAGCAGTAGGGGACAGGGTGGTAATTCACCCCTCCACTTT. Protein: CASSRGQGGNSPLHF.

The CDR3 DNA sequence: TGTGCCAGCAGACGGACAGGGGCAAACGGCGAGCAGTACTTC. Encoded protein: CASRRTGANGEQYF. The chain couples TRBV6-5 to TRBJ2-7; 9 bases map to TRBD1. J gave up 6 bases and V 6 bases, and 9 bases lay outside the gene matches. CDR1 is MNHEY, CDR2 SVGAGI, per germline. This CDR3 is built from 14 residues.

A few counts support this clone. The rearrangement uses TRBV18 and TRBJ2-1; 8 bases match TRBD2. V trimming: 3 bases; J trimming: 5 bases; junction bases outside the gene matches: 6. CDR3 length: 15 amino acids. Germline CDR1 and CDR2: KGHSH and LQKENI. CDR3 residues: CASSPPAGGNNEQFF. In DNA form, the CDR3 reads TGTGCCAGCTCACCGCCGGCGGGGGGAAACAATGAGCAGTTCTTC. Using reference TRBV18 and TRBJ2-1 for the parts outside the CDR3, the full variable domain is NAGVMQNPRHLVRRRGQEARLRCSPMKGHSHVYWYRQLPEEGLKFMVYLQKENIIDESGMPKERFSAEFPKEGPSILRIQQVVRGDSAAYFCASSPPAGGNNEQFFGPGTRLTVL.

J is TRBJ2-2 and V is TRBV6-4; D call uncertain. V lost 4 bases and J 0 bases, leaving 6 bases between the germline ends. This CDR3 region has 14 residues. Germline V lookup: CDR1 MRHNA, CDR2 SNTAGT. CDR3 residues: CASSVSPNTGELFF. CDR3 nucleotides: TGTGCCAGCAGTGTTAGCCCGAACACCGGGGAGCTGTTTTTT.

The chain links TRBV4-1 to TRBJ2-5; TRBD2 aligns across 11 bases. Germline lookup yields CDR1 MGHRA and CDR2 YSYEKL. V lost 4 bases to trimming and J lost 1 base; unmatched junction nucleotides: 2. The CDR3 contains 15 residues. CDR3 protein: CASSLSGGAQETQYF. Here the CDR3 DNA reads TGCGCCAGCAGCCTTAGCGGGGGGGCCCAAGAGACCCAGTACTTC.

V gene TRBV24-1 combines with J gene TRBJ2-3; tentatively, D is TRBD1 (5 bases). Deletions cut 3 bases from V and 3 bases from J, with 15 bases between. CDR3 length: 16 residues. CDR1 and CDR2 (germline): KGHDR, SFDVKD. Here the CDR3 reads CATSDAKGKGTDTQYF. CDR3 sequence (DNA): TGTGCCACCAGTGATGCCAAGGGCAAGGGGACAGATACGCAGTATTTT.

The chain employs TRBV30 and TRBJ2-1, with 10 positions matching TRBD2. Trimming cost V 3 bases and J 3 bases; bases outside gene matches: 8. Germline V CDR1 and CDR2: GTSNPN, SVGIG (reference sequence). The CDR3 consists of 16 residues. CDR3 DNA: TGTGCCTGGAGCGCTATACGGACTAGCGGCTACAATGAGCAGTTCTTC. It codes for CAWSAIRTSGYNEQFF.

This sequence joins TRBV24-1 and TRBJ2-7, with 9 bases fitting TRBD1. The V and J ends lost 10 bases and 5 bases, in that order; junction bases with no gene match: 5. Germline V gene lookup returns CDR1 KGHDR and CDR2 SFDVKD. The CDR3 loop spans 12 amino acids. The CDR3 reads CATGQGTNEQYF. CDR3 nucleotides: TGTGCCACGGGACAGGGAACGAACGAGCAGTACTTC.

This chain uses TRBV10-3 with TRBJ2-5; 8 bases match TRBD2. Germline V gene lookup returns CDR1 ENHRY and CDR2 SYGVKD. The V and J ends lost 4 bases and 5 bases, in that order; junction bases with no gene match: 12. The length of the CDR3 is 16 residues. CDR3 bases: TGTGCCATCAGTGCCCAACTGAGCGGGGGATCGGAGACCCAGTACTTC. It specifies CAISAQLSGGSETQYF.

This clone has only one observation. The V call is TRBV7-2, the J call TRBJ2-7, with 9 bases identical to TRBD1. This CDR3 is 14 amino acids long. The germline V gene has CDR1 SGHTA and CDR2 FQGNSA. After removal of 5 bases from V and 3 bases from J, the junction contained 5 bases not matched to a gene. CDR3 in DNA: TGTGCCAGCAGCGTCTCGGGACAGGGCTACGAGCAGTACTTC. Protein sequence: CASSVSGQGYEQYF.

Ten or more counts support this clone. The chain uses TRBV7-6 and TRBJ1-2; tentatively, D is TRBD1 (6 bases). The V gene lost 4 bases and the J gene lost 8 bases, with 14 bases spanning the gap. Germline-derived CDR1 and CDR2 are SGHVS and FNYEAQ. The CDR3 extends over 13 amino acids. CDR3 protein: CASSSVGGAGYTF. Written as DNA, the CDR3 is TGTGCCAGCAGCTCAGTAGGGGGTGCCGGCTACACCTTC.

The genes are TRBV3-1 (or the pseudogene TRBV3-2) and TRBJ1-4; D perhaps matches TRBD1 (6 bases). Per the germline V gene, CDR1 is LGHDT and CDR2 is YNNKEL (reference sequence). Trimming removed 2 bases at V and 7 bases at J, with 14 bases between. The CDR3 contains 15 residues. CDR3: CASSQLGGRGEKLFF. The CDR3 DNA follows: TGTGCCAGCAGCCAACTAGGGGGTCGCGGTGAAAAACTGTTTTTT.

The chain employs TRBV29-1 and TRBJ2-7; TRBD2 matches 9 bases. The V gene end was trimmed by 6 bases and the J gene end by 2 bases; junction bases not matched to a gene: 17. The CDR3 loop spans 17 amino acids. Germline CDR1 reads SQVTM; CDR2 reads ANQGSEA. This chain's CDR3 is CSVAEPVLAGLTYEQYF. Here the CDR3 DNA reads TGCAGCGTAGCCGAACCTGTTCTAGCGGGGCTAACCTACGAGCAGTACTTC.

J is TRBJ1-2 and V is TRBV12-3 or TRBV12-4, with 9 bases aligning to TRBD1. The CDR3 length is 13 residues. V lost 10 bases to trimming and J lost 5 bases; unmatched junction nucleotides: 8. CDR3 loop: CAIGTGLNYGYTF. CDR3 coding DNA: TGTGCCATAGGGACAGGGTTAAATTATGGCTACACCTTC.

This sequence joins TRBV6-4 and TRBJ2-3; D may be TRBD1 (5 bases). V lost 3 bases to trimming and J lost 0 bases, with 22 bases between them. CDR3 length: 19 amino acids. Germline CDR1 MRHNA, CDR2 SNTAGT. The CDR3 DNA reads as TGTGCCAGCAGTGATCATAGTACAGGTGCGATGACTAGCACAGATACGCAGTATTTT. This encodes CASSDHSTGAMTSTDTQYF.

The chain joins TRBV11-2 to TRBJ2-3; TRBD2 aligns across 8 bases. The V and J ends lost 5 bases and 2 bases, in that order; junction bases with no gene match: 9. Germline values: CDR1 SGHAT, CDR2 FQNNGV. The CDR3 loop spans 16 amino acids. The CDR3 nucleotides read TGTGCCAGCAGCGCCCGCGGGGGGCCGGCCACAGATACGCAGTATTTT. This translates into CASSARGGPATDTQYF.

This sequence joins TRBV19 and TRBJ2-3, with 9 bases fitting TRBD2. The CDR3 consists of 17 residues. The junction had 6 bases not matched to a gene; V was cut back by 0 bases and J by 2 bases. In germline, CDR1 is LNHDA, CDR2 SQIVND (reference sequence). Here the CDR3 reads CASSIDGLAGITDTQYF. CDR3 sequence (DNA): TGTGCCAGTAGTATAGATGGTCTAGCGGGGATCACAGATACGCAGTATTTT.

The chain has TRBV13 and TRBJ1-6; D gene ambiguous. CDR3 length: 14 residues. V lost 3 bases, J lost 10 bases, and 13 bases lay in between. CDR1 is PRHDT and CDR2 is FYEKMQ in the germline V gene (reference sequence). This chain's CDR3 is CASSLSGGGSPLHF. The DNA of the CDR3 is TGTGCCAGCAGCTTGTCAGGCGGAGGGTCACCCCTCCACTTT.

This clone was observed a handful of times. The chain is built from TRBV7-9 and TRBJ2-7, with D perhaps TRBD2 (7 bases). The CDR3 is made up of 18 amino acids. The ends were cut back, 4 bases at V and 0 bases at J, with 22 bases in the middle. Germline V gene sequence: CDR1 SEHNR, CDR2 FQNEAQ (reference sequence). This chain's CDR3 is CASSSDHWGGQGSYEQYF. The DNA for the CDR3 is TGTGCCAGCAGCTCCGATCATTGGGGGGGGCAGGGCTCCTACGAGCAGTACTTC.

This clone was seen ten or more times. The V call is TRBV5-1, the J call TRBJ2-5, with a tentative D call TRBD1 (6 bases). There are 15 residues in the CDR3. V lost 0 bases to trimming and J lost 3 bases, with 12 bases between them. CDR1 is SGHRS, CDR2 YFSETQ, per germline. In nucleotides, the CDR3 is TGCGCCAGCAGCTTGGAGGTGGACAGTAAAGAGACCCAGTACTTC. It codes for CASSLEVDSKETQYF. Looking up the rest from reference TRBV5-1 and TRBJ2-5 gives the full variable domain: KAGVTQTPRYLIKTRGQQVTLSCSPISGHRSVSWYQQTPGQGLQFLFEYFSETQRNKGNFPGRFSGRQFSNSRSEMNVSTLELGDSALYLCASSLEVDSKETQYFGPGTRLLVL.

J is TRBJ2-5 and V is TRBV9, with D perhaps TRBD2 (5 bases). V was pared by 0 bases and J by 7 bases, with 16 bases between. Germline CDR1 is SGDLS and CDR2 is YYNGEE. The CDR3 extends over 15 amino acids. For the CDR3, the DNA is TGTGCCAGCAGCGTAGCTCCCAACCCTCGGGGGACCCAGTACTTC. This sequence encodes CASSVAPNPRGTQYF. The complete variable domain, with remaining parts taken from reference TRBV9 and TRBJ2-5, reads DSGVTQTPKHLITATGQRVTLRCSPRSGDLSVYWYQQSLDQGLQFLIQYYNGEERAKGNILERFSAQQFPDLHSELNLSSLELGDSALYFCASSVAPNPRGTQYFGPGTRLLVL.

This rearrangement joins TRBV6-6 to TRBJ2-1; D perhaps matches TRBD1 (6 bases). The CDR3 loop spans 17 amino acids. Germline V lookup: CDR1 MNHNY, CDR2 SVGAGI (reference sequence). V was clipped by 5 bases and J by 2 bases, with 19 bases between them. The CDR3: CASSRRLQGVTYNEQFF. The CDR3 DNA sequence: TGTGCCAGCAGTCGCCGCCTACAGGGAGTCACCTACAATGAGCAGTTCTTC.

V is TRBV2 and J is TRBJ2-3, with a weak D call TRBD1 (5 bases). Germline V CDR1 and CDR2: SNHLY, FYNNEI. The length of the CDR3 is 14 residues. Trimming pared 3 bases from V and 4 bases from J, leaving 11 bases between. CDR3 sequence: CASSDQGWPDTQYF. The CDR3 DNA reads as TGTGCCAGCAGTGATCAGGGCTGGCCAGATACGCAGTATTTT. The full variable domain, with the rest looked up from reference TRBV2 and TRBJ2-3, is EPEVTQTPSHQVTQMGQEVILRCVPISNHLYFYWYRQILGQKVEFLVSFYNNEISEKSEIFDDQFSVERPDGSNFTLKIRSTKLEDSAMYFCASSDQGWPDTQYFGPGTRLTVL.

The chain couples TRBV9 to TRBJ1-2, with D perhaps matching TRBD1 (6 bases). Germline V gene data show CDR1 as SGDLS and CDR2 as YYNGEE. V was shortened by 0 bases and J by 4 bases, with 16 bases between the two germline ends. The CDR3 is 16 residues long. CDR3 DNA: TGTGCCAGCAGCGTAGCCCCTCGGACAGTTCCCTATGGCTACACCTTC. This translates into CASSVAPRTVPYGYTF.

The rearrangement joins TRBV11-2 to TRBJ1-1; TRBD1 is a possible D gene (6 bases). There are 12 residues in the CDR3. V shed 1 base and J shed 11 bases, with 11 bases lying between them. Germline V CDR1 and CDR2: SGHAT, FQNNGV. The CDR3: CASSLAGTRAFF. The CDR3 DNA sequence: TGTGCCAGCAGCTTAGCGGGGACACGGGCTTTCTTT.

The J gene is TRBJ1-5, the V gene TRBV9; D may be TRBD1 (6 bases). Trimming left V 2 bases short and J 7 bases short, with 13 bases between. Germline V gives CDR1 SGDLS, CDR2 YYNGEE. CDR3 length equals 14 residues. The CDR3 nucleotides are TGTGCCAGCAGCGTCTCGGGGGGCGGCCAGCCCCAGCATTTT. Protein: CASSVSGGGQPQHF. Combining the CDR3 with reference TRBV9 and TRBJ1-5 gives the whole variable domain DSGVTQTPKHLITATGQRVTLRCSPRSGDLSVYWYQQSLDQGLQFLIQYYNGEERAKGNILERFSAQQFPDLHSELNLSSLELGDSALYFCASSVSGGGQPQHFGDGTRLSIL.

The rearrangement links TRBV7-6 to TRBJ1-1; a possible D gene is TRBD1 (6 bases). CDR1 is SGHVS and CDR2 is FNYEAQ in the germline V gene. The CDR3 contains 14 residues. V was cut by 1 base and J by 4 bases, with 10 bases left in between. The CDR3 coding sequence is TGTGCCAGCAGCTTAGAAACAGGGTTCACTGAAGCTTTCTTT. This encodes CASSLETGFTEAFF.

The gene calls are TRBV15 and TRBJ1-4; TRBD1 matches 9 bases. Looked up from germline, CDR1 is LNHNV and CDR2 is YYDKDF (reference sequence). This CDR3 contains 16 residues. The ends lost 0 bases at V and 5 bases at J; junction bases unmatched: 4. The CDR3 sequence is CATSRDVGTGNEKLFF. In DNA form, the CDR3 reads TGTGCCACCAGCAGAGATGTTGGGACAGGGAATGAAAAACTGTTTTTT. The complete variable domain, with remaining parts taken from reference TRBV15 and TRBJ1-4, reads DAMVIQNPRYQVTQFGKPVTLSCSQTLNHNVMYWYQQKSSQAPKLLFHYYDKDFNNEADTPDNFQSRRPNTSFCFLDIRSPGLGDTAMYLCATSRDVGTGNEKLFFGSGTQLSVL.

The chain employs TRBV30 and TRBJ2-7; 11 bases are a match to TRBD2. After removal of 5 bases from V and 3 bases from J, the junction contained 18 bases not matched to a gene. The CDR3 contains 18 residues. CDR1 GTSNPN and CDR2 SVGIG come from the germline V gene (reference sequence). The CDR3 is CAWEGLTSGAIGVYEQYF. CDR3 in DNA: TGTGCCTGGGAGGGGTTGACTAGCGGGGCCATTGGGGTCTACGAGCAGTACTTC.

The sample holds a few counts of this clone. V gene TRBV6-6 combines with J gene TRBJ1-4; 9 bases are a match to TRBD1. CDR1 is MNHNY, CDR2 SVGAGI, per germline (reference sequence). CDR3 length equals 14 residues. Germline trimming cut 5 bases from V and 5 bases from J; bases unmatched to any gene: 3. The CDR3 DNA reads TGTGCCAGCAGTACCGGGACAGGGAATGAAAAACTGTTTTTT. This translates into CASSTGTGNEKLFF.

V gene TRBV30 combines with J gene TRBJ1-5; D uncertain. Trimming removed 0 bases from V and 2 bases from J, with 8 bases in between. CDR3 length equals 14 residues. CDR1 is GTSNPN and CDR2 is SVGIG in the germline V gene (reference sequence). DNA of the CDR3: TGTGCCTGGAGTGTACGCCCGGGCAATCAGCCCCAGCATTTT. Translated, it gives CAWSVRPGNQPQHF.